These T cell receptor beta chains were read from a single sample in a study of blood T cell repertoires in COVID-19. The method was immunoSEQ multiplex PCR; TCRdb's version includes in-frame clones alone and lacks a portion of them. The table lists over 200,000 clones, around 86% of them singletons, with approximately 5.4% in the top ten. Sequenced sample: peripheral blood. The receptors stem from a human donor in a cohort sampled during active COVID-19. Both conserved end residues are part of each CDR3. A D gene is named only where the DNA matches it firmly.

j_call | v_call | cdr3_length | d_call | cdr3_aa
TRBJ2-4 | TRBV7-2 | 13 | TRBD2 | CASSLAAGDIQYF
TRBJ1-5 | TRBV28 | 15 | TRBD1 | CASRTGLIGNQPQHF
TRBJ1-6 | TRBV4-3 | 16 | NA | CASSQRGTLSYSPLHF
TRBJ2-7 | TRBV18 | 12 | NA | CASSSQGDEQYF
TRBJ2-1 | TRBV11-2 | 17 | TRBD2 | CASSSRTGAGGWNEQFF
TRBJ1-1 | TRBV6-5 | 14 | NA | CASSYDGARTEAFF
TRBJ2-7 | TRBV9 | 16 | TRBD2 | CASSPRTSGRSYEQYF
TRBJ1-2 | TRBV28 | 14 | TRBD1 | CASSRTGVYYGYTF
TRBJ2-7 | TRBV6-2/TRBV6-3 | 14 | TRBD1 | CASSPRTGGYEQYF
TRBJ2-7 | TRBV30 | 11 | TRBD1 | CAWSAGQGFDF
TRBJ1-2 | TRBV19 | 14 | NA | CASSMWPEDYGYTF
TRBJ2-1 | TRBV10-1 | 17 | TRBD2 | CASSECQRGRGYNEQFF
TRBJ2-7 | TRBV27 | 13 | NA | CASSAGTYYEQYF
TRBJ2-7 | TRBV6-5 | 15 | NA | CASSYSRRVRYEQYF
TRBJ2-7 | TRBV5-1 | 13 | NA | CASSLGTFYEQYF
TRBJ2-7 | TRBV19 | 16 | TRBD2 | CASSRTSGTWRHEQYF
TRBJ1-3 | TRBV4-3 | 17 | TRBD1 | CASSQEGGLYSGNTIYF
TRBJ1-1 | TRBV10-3 | 12 | NA | CAISESASEAFF
TRBJ2-3 | TRBV4-3 | 15 | NA | CASSQALARADTQYF
TRBJ1-2 | TRBV6-5 | 12 | TRBD1 | CASKQGDYGYTF
TRBJ1-5 | TRBV19 | 16 | TRBD1 | CASSIKDRGRNQPQHF
TRBJ2-5 | TRBV7-2 | 15 | NA | CASSLRGGTQETQYF
TRBJ2-7 | TRBV2 | 13 | TRBD2 | CASRAGVSYEQYF
TRBJ1-5 | TRBV19 | 16 | NA | CASSKRAQASNQPQHF
TRBJ2-5 | TRBV28 | 17 | TRBD1 | CASSSAGQARSGETQYF
TRBJ1-5 | TRBV7-8 | 17 | NA | CASSLWAGGVGNQPQHF
TRBJ2-5 | TRBV7-3 | 16 | TRBD2 | CASSLSGTSGRETQYF
TRBJ2-7 | TRBV10-3 | 13 | TRBD1 | CAIGAGGPYEQYF
TRBJ2-7 | TRBV19 | 15 | TRBD1 | CASSIGTGLSYEQYF
TRBJ2-3 | TRBV5-1 | 20 | TRBD2 | CASSSRLAGGPGSSTDTQYF
TRBJ1-1 | TRBV4-3 | 13 | NA | CASSQEEATEAFF
TRBJ2-1 | TRBV5-1 | 12 | NA | CASSLAAGEQFF
TRBJ2-5 | TRBV7-6 | 17 | TRBD1 | CASSATRTGASQETQYF
TRBJ2-7 | TRBV10-2 | 14 | TRBD2 | CASSQPFGGGEQYF
TRBJ2-6 | TRBV4-3 | 16 | TRBD1 | CASSQGQDSGANVLTF
TRBJ1-4 | TRBV30 | 14 | NA | CAWSGQGSNEKLFF
TRBJ1-2 | TRBV9 | 15 | TRBD1 | CASSVEGQGVYGYTF
TRBJ2-5 | TRBV6-5 | 16 | NA | CASSYSKGGRQETQYF
TRBJ2-3 | TRBV15 | 16 | TRBD2 | CATSRGTSGRGDTQYF
TRBJ1-6 | TRBV6-5 | 15 | NA | CASTYGKGRSSPLHF
TRBJ1-1 | TRBV19 | 14 | NA | CASIGGTVNTEAFF
TRBJ1-6 | TRBV19 | 14 | TRBD1 | CASSIRGRNSPLHF
TRBJ1-2 | TRBV6-5 | 13 | NA | CASSYSPGYGYTF
TRBJ2-7 | TRBV10-2 | 16 | NA | CASSADNLYIAYEQYF
TRBJ2-7 | TRBV28 | 13 | NA | CASSILGRGEQYF
TRBJ2-7 | TRBV7-2 | 15 | TRBD2 | CASSLESGSVYEQYF
TRBJ2-1 | TRBV7-8 | 12 | TRBD2 | CASSPTSLPQFF
TRBJ1-2 | TRBV6-5 | 13 | NA | CASSITERDGYTF
TRBJ2-3 | TRBV5-4 | 13 | TRBD1 | CASSADRADTQYF
TRBJ2-3 | TRBV9 | 14 | NA | CASSVAGSRDTQYF